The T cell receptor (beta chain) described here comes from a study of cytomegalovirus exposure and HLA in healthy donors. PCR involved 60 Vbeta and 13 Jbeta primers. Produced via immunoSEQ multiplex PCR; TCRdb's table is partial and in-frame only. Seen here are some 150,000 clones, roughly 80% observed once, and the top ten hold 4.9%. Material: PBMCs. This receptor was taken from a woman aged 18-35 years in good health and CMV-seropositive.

This CDR3 reads CASSLQGASYNEQFF. DNA for the CDR3: TGTGCCAGCAGCCTTCAGGGGGCGTCCTACAATGAGCAGTTCTTC. The V and J genes are TRBV27 and TRBJ2-1; 8 bases are shared with TRBD1. J lost 1 base, V lost 6 bases, and 5 bases had no gene match. Germline CDR1 MNHEY, CDR2 SMNVEV (reference sequence). This CDR3 contains 15 residues.